These 13 T cell receptor beta chains came from one sample sequenced in a study of CD8+CD57+ T cells in acquired aplastic anemia. Sequencing involved patients with CD8+CD57+ cell expansion previously shown by flow cytometry. The use of genomic DNA as template underpinned the TCR beta VDJ and CDR3 profiling. In TCRdb, the reads were re-called with MiXCR into one record per CDR3 protein. The sample includes 450,000 to 600,000 distinct CDR3 sequences, around a third of them seen just once. Sequenced input: sorted CD4+, CD8+, or CD8+CD57+ T cells (not recorded which) from PBMCs. The receptors come from a human donor with aplastic anemia.

This chain uses TRBV5-4 with TRBJ1-1; tentatively, D is TRBD1 (5 bases). Trimming pared 4 bases from V and 5 bases from J, leaving 15 bases between. The CDR3 length is 14 residues. Germline V lookup: CDR1 SGHNT, CDR2 YYREEE (reference sequence). This CDR3 is CASSPGLRETEAFF. CDR3 sequence (DNA): TGTGCCAGCAGCCCCGGCCTCAGGGAAACTGAAGCTTTCTTT.

Here the CDR3 DNA reads TGTGCCACCACCCCTAGCGGGGTGGCTGAGCAGTTCTTC. Amino acids: CATTPSGVAEQFF. The V and J genes are TRBV19 and TRBJ2-1; 9 bases agree with TRBD2. The CDR3 has 13 amino acids. V lost 10 bases and J lost 9; bases outside the gene matches: 10. The germline CDR1 and CDR2 sequences are LNHDA and SQIVND (reference sequence).

The chain has TRBV5-1 and TRBJ1-6; D may be TRBD1 (6 bases). The V gene lost 4 bases and the J gene lost 2 bases, with 19 bases spanning the gap. Germline V lookup: CDR1 SGHRS, CDR2 YFSETQ. This CDR3 contains 18 residues. CDR3 sequence reads: CASSLLIGGNPYNSPLHF. The CDR3 region has the DNA TGCGCCAGCAGCCTCCTCATAGGGGGGAATCCCTATAATTCACCCCTCCACTTT.

Ten or more counts support this clonotype. The chain combines TRBV7-9 with TRBJ2-7; D is perhaps TRBD1 (5 bases). Germline V gives CDR1 SEHNR, CDR2 FQNEAQ (reference sequence). The CDR3 extends over 12 amino acids. With 5 bases removed from V and 2 bases from J, the gap between germline ends came to 7 bases. The CDR3 coding sequence is TGTGCCAGCAGCCTGACAGCCTACGAGCAGTACTTC. Encoded protein: CASSLTAYEQYF.

The genes are TRBV20-1 and TRBJ2-1, with TRBD2 as a possible D gene (7 bases). This CDR3 comprises 14 residues. CDR1 DFQATT and CDR2 SNEGSKA come from the germline V gene (reference sequence). In DNA form, the CDR3 reads TGCAGGGGGGCCTCTGGGAGGGCCGGGGATGAGCAGTTCTTC. It specifies CRGASGRAGDEQFF.

This clonotype was recorded a few times. The CDR3 DNA reads TGTGCCATCAGGGGACCCTACGAGCAGTACTTC. Its protein is CAIRGPYEQYF. The chain has TRBV25-1 and TRBJ2-7, with D tentatively TRBD1 (6 bases). Deletions cut 10 bases from V and 2 bases from J, with 9 bases between. Germline CDR1 reads MGHDK; CDR2 reads SYGVNS. The CDR3 consists of 11 residues.

This clonotype was detected ten times or more. The rearrangement uses TRBV11-2 and TRBJ2-7; 8 nucleotides line up with TRBD2. The V and J ends lost 5 bases and 3 bases, in that order; junction bases with no gene match: 15. The CDR3 has 17 residues. The germline CDR1 and CDR2 sequences are SGHAT and FQNNGV. CDR3: CASSLRPPGLGNYEQYF. The CDR3 nucleotides read TGTGCCAGCAGCCTCCGTCCCCCGGGACTAGGCAACTACGAGCAGTACTTC.

This chain links TRBV5-6 with TRBJ2-5, with TRBD1 matching over 8 bases. V dropped 6 bases and J dropped 5; count of bases not matched to a gene: 6. The CDR3 extends over 13 amino acids. Germline-derived CDR1 and CDR2 are SGHDT and YYEEEE. The DNA of the CDR3 is TGTGCCAGCACCATGACAGGGGTGGAGACCCAGTACTTC. Its translation: CASTMTGVETQYF.

This clonotype was observed at least ten times. This rearrangement joins TRBV2 to TRBJ2-7; D is ambiguous. This CDR3 region has 15 residues. V lost 2 bases and J 6 bases, leaving 17 bases between the germline ends. Per the germline V gene, CDR1 is SNHLY and CDR2 is FYNNEI. The CDR3 loop reads CASSESEDSVSEQYF. CDR3 in DNA: TGTGCCAGCAGTGAATCCGAAGATTCGGTCTCCGAGCAGTACTTC.

This clonotype was recorded once. The V call is TRBV2, the J call TRBJ2-5, with 9 positions matching TRBD2. The CDR3 has 14 residues. The germline CDR1 and CDR2 sequences are SNHLY and FYNNEI. Germline trimming cut 8 bases from V and 4 bases from J; bases unmatched to any gene: 8. CDR3 coding DNA: TGTGCCAGCGGCGGGGGGGCTAGGGGAGAGACCCAGTACTTC. This gives the protein CASGGGARGETQYF.

CDR3 sequence (DNA): TGTGCCAGCAGTGAACCGGACAGGTCGTCCTATAATTCACCCCTCCACTTT. Its translation is CASSEPDRSSYNSPLHF. The chain couples TRBV25-1 to TRBJ1-6; 7 nucleotides line up with TRBD1. Germline loops: CDR1 MGHDK, CDR2 SYGVNS. This CDR3 region has 17 residues. The J segment lost 1 base and the V segment lost 2 bases, leaving 5 bases of the junction unmatched. The full variable domain, completed using reference TRBV25-1 and TRBJ1-6, is EADIYQTPRYLVIGTGKKITLECSQTMGHDKMYWYQQDPGMELHLIHYSYGVNSTEKGDLSSESTVSRIRTEHFPLTLESARPSHTSQYLCASSEPDRSSYNSPLHFGNGTRLTVT.

Regarding this clonotype: A much larger clone differs by one base, so this may be a read error. V and J are TRBV9 and TRBJ2-6, with D unclear. The germline V gene encodes CDR1 SGDLS and CDR2 YYNGEE. Deletions cut 6 bases from V and 2 bases from J, with 3 bases between. There are 12 residues in the CDR3. The CDR3 sequence is CASNAGANVLTF. Written as DNA, the CDR3 is TGTGCCAGCAACGCTGGGGCCAACGTCCTGACTTTC.

This clonotype has at least ten counts. This chain connects TRBV7-9 to TRBJ2-7; TRBD2 matches at 7 bases. Germline V gene lookup returns CDR1 SEHNR and CDR2 FQNEAQ (reference sequence). The length of the CDR3 is 14 residues. The V and J ends lost 1 base and 3 bases, in that order; junction bases with no gene match: 3. The CDR3 coding sequence is TGTGCCAGCAGCTTAGGGGGACTACACTACGAGCAGTACTTC. This gives the protein CASSLGGLHYEQYF. The complete variable domain, with remaining parts taken from reference TRBV7-9 and TRBJ2-7, reads DTGVSQNPRHKITKRGQNVTFRCDPISEHNRLYWYRQTLGQGPEFLTYFQNEAQLEKSRLLSDRFSAERPKGSFSTLEIQRTEQGDSAMYLCASSLGGLHYEQYFGPGTRLTVT.